The clone carrying this TCR beta chain was counted only a few times. These data belong to a study of T cells in Graves' hyperthyroidism and ophthalmopathy. It was RNA transcripts that yielded the amplified TCR beta CDR3 regions. TCR CDR3 regions were first amplified by RT-PCR with HTBI primers. TCRdb re-called the multiplex PCR reads through MiXCR, storing one row per CDR3 protein. The sample yields 360,000 or so distinct CDR3 sequences, 12% to 15% seen once. V lost 6 bases, J lost 0 bases, and 12 bases lay in between. There are 15 residues in the CDR3. Per germline, CDR1 MNHNS and CDR2 SASEGT. The study excluded patients with uncontrolled infection, other autoimmune disease, pregnancy or lactation.

Sequenced material: blood. The V and J genes are TRBV6-1 and TRBJ1-5; D not resolved. The sequence was collected from a woman aged 55-69 years with Graves' ophthalmopathy. Here the CDR3 reads CASRALGYSNQPQHF. The CDR3 DNA reads as TGTGCCAGCAGAGCCTTGGGGTATAGCAATCAGCCCCAGCATTTT.